Sequencing of this T cell receptor (beta chain) was carried out in a study of blood T cell repertoires in COVID-19. Study context: Acute and convalescent COVID-19 samples came from the United States, Italy and Spain. The cDNA or gDNA used as material had been derived from T cells, B-cell-depleted T cells, or PBMCs.

The CDR3 consists of 13 residues. V lost 5 bases and J lost 9; bases outside the gene matches: 7. Germline-derived CDR1 and CDR2 are SGHTA and FQGTGA. As processed by the authors: It was from reference gene primer amplification that nucleated cell counts were estimated. Assay used: immunoSEQ multiplex PCR; TCRdb lists only in-frame clones, some missing. V and J calls and clone size are given by that table; D and trimming were obtained from the DNA. In the table there are around 230,000 clones, approximately 86% of which are singletons. This clonotype was obtained from a man aged 40-49 years with acute or convalescent COVID-19. The specimen sequenced was peripheral blood. The chain links TRBV7-3 to TRBJ1-1; 9 nucleotides align to TRBD1. The DNA for the CDR3 is TGTGCCAGCAGCCCCCAGACAGGGGGGAAAGCTTTCTTT. Encoded protein: CASSPQTGGKAFF.